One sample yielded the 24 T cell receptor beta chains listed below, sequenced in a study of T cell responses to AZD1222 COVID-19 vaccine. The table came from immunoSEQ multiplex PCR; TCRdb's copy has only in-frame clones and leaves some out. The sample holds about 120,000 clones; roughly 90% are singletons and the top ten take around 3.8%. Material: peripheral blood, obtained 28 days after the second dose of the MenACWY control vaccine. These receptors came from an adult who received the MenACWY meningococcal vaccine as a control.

DNA for the CDR3: TGTGCCAGCAGTGATTCAGGTCGCCCAGACAGGCCCGGTGAAGCTTTCTTT. This sequence encodes CASSDSGRPDRPGEAFF. The V call is TRBV6-1, the J call TRBJ1-1, with D possibly TRBD1 on 6 matching bases. The germline CDR1 and CDR2 sequences are MNHNS and SASEGT. There are 17 residues in the CDR3. Trimming pared 3 bases from V and 7 bases from J, leaving 24 bases between.

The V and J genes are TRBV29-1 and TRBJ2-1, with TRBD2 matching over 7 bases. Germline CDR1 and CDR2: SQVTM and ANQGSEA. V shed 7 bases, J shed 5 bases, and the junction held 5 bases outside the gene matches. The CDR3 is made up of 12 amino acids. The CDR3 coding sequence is TGCAGCGGCTTCCGGGGGGACAATGAGCAGTTCTTC. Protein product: CSGFRGDNEQFF.

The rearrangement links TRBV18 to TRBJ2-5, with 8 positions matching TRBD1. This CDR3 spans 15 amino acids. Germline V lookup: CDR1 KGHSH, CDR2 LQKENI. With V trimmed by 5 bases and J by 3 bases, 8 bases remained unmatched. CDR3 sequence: CASSDRGRVEETQYF. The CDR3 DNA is TGTGCCAGCTCAGACAGGGGCCGGGTCGAAGAGACCCAGTACTTC.

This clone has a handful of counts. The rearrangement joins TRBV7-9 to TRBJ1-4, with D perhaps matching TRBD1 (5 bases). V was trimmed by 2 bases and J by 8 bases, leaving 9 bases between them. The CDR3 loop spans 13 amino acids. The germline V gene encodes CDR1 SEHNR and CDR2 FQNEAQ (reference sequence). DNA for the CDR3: TGTGCCAGCAGCTTATCAGGGACCGAAAAACTGTTTTTT. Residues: CASSLSGTEKLFF. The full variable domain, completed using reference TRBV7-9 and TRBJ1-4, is DTGVSQNPRHKITKRGQNVTFRCDPISEHNRLYWYRQTLGQGPEFLTYFQNEAQLEKSRLLSDRFSAERPKGSFSTLEIQRTEQGDSAMYLCASSLSGTEKLFFGSGTQLSVL.

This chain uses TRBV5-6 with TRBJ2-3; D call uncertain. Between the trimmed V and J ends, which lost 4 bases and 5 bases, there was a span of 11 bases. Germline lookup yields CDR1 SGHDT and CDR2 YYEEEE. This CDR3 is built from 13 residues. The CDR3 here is CASSQTLEDTQYF. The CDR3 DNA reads TGTGCCAGCAGCCAAACCCTAGAAGATACGCAGTATTTT.

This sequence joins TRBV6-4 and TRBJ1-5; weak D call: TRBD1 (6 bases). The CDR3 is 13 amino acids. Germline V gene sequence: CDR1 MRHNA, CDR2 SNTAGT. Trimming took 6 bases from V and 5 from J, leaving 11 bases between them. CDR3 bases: TGTGCCAGCAGGTCGACAGGTGATCAGCCCCAGCATTTT. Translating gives CASRSTGDQPQHF.

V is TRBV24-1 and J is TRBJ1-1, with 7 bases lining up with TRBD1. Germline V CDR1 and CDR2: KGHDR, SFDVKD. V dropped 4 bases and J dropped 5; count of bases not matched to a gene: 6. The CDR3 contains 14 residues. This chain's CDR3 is CATSDTGQVTEAFF. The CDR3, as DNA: TGTGCCACCAGTGACACCGGACAGGTTACTGAAGCTTTCTTT.

The CDR3 reads CSATGANVLTF. The CDR3 nucleotides are TGCAGTGCTACTGGGGCCAACGTCCTGACTTTC. V and J are TRBV20-1 and TRBJ2-6; D gene unclear. This CDR3 has 11 amino acids. In germline, CDR1 is DFQATT, CDR2 SNEGSKA (reference sequence). V was cut by 4 bases and J by 2 bases, with 0 bases left in between.

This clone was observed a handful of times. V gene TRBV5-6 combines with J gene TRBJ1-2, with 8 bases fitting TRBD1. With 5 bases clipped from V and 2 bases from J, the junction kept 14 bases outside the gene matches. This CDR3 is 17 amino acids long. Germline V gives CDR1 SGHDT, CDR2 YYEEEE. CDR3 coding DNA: TGTGCCAGCAGTATCCGGGACAGGACTTTTTTGAACTATGGCTACACCTTC. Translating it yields CASSIRDRTFLNYGYTF. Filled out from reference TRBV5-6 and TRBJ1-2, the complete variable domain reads DAGVTQSPTHLIKTRGQQVTLRCSPKSGHDTVSWYQQALGQGPQFIFQYYEEEERQRGNFPDRFSGHQFPNYSSELNVNALLLGDSALYLCASSIRDRTFLNYGYTFGSGTRLTVV.

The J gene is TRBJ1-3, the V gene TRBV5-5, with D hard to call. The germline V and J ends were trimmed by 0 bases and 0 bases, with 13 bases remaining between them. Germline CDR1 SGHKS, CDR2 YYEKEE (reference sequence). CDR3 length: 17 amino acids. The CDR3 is CASSLGFTLFSGNTIYF. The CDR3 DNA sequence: TGTGCCAGCAGCTTGGGGTTCACCCTGTTCTCTGGAAACACCATATATTTT.

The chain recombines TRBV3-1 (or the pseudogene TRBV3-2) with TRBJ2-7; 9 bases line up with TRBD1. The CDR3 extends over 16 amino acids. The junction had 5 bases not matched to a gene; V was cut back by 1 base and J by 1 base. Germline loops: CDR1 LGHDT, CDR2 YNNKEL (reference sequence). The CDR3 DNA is TGTGCCAGCAGCCAAGTCGACAGGGGGAAGTCCTACGAGCAGTACTTC. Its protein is CASSQVDRGKSYEQYF.

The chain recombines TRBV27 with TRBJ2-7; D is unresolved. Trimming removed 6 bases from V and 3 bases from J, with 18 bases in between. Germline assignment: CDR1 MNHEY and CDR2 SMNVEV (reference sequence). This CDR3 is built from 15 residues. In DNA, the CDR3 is TGTGCCAGCAGCTGGGCCGAAGCGCCTCTCTACGAGCAGTACTTC. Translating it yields CASSWAEAPLYEQYF.

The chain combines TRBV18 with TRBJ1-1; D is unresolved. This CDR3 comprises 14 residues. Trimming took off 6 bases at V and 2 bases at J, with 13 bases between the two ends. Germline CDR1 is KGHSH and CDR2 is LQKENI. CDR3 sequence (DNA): TGTGCCAGCTCCAAGGATGTAGTTAACACTGAAGCTTTCTTT. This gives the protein CASSKDVVNTEAFF.

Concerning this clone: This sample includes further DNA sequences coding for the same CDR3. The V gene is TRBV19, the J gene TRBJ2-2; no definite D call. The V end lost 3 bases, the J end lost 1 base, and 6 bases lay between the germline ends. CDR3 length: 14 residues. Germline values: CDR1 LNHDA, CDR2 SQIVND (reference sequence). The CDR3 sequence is CASSIGQNTGELFF. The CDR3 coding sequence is TGTGCCAGTAGTATCGGGCAGAACACCGGGGAGCTGTTTTTT.

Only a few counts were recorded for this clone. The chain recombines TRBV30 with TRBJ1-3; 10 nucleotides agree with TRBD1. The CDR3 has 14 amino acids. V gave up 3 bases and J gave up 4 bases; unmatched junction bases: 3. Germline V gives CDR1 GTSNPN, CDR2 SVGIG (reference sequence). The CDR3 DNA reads TGTGCCTGGAGGGACAGGGGGTACGGAAACACCATATATTTT. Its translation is CAWRDRGYGNTIYF.

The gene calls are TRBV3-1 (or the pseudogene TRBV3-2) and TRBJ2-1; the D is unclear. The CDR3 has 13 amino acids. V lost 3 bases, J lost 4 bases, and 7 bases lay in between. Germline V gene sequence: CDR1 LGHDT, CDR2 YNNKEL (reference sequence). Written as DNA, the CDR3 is TGTGCCAGCAGCCAGGTGGGGTACAATGAGCAGTTCTTC. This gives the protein CASSQVGYNEQFF.

Here the CDR3 reads CASSHPTGGTEQFF. CDR3 DNA: TGTGCCAGCTCACACCCGACAGGGGGCACTGAGCAGTTCTTC. V is TRBV18 and J is TRBJ2-1, with 10 nucleotides matching TRBD1. Germline V lookup: CDR1 KGHSH, CDR2 LQKENI. The CDR3 contains 14 residues. V gave up 4 bases and J gave up 9 bases; unmatched junction bases: 6.

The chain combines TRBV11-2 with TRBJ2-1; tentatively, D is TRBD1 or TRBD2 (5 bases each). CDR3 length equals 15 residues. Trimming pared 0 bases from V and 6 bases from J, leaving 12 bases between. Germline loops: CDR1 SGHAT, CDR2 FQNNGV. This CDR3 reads CASSLDGGWGNEQFF. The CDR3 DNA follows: TGTGCCAGCAGCTTAGATGGGGGTTGGGGCAATGAGCAGTTCTTC.

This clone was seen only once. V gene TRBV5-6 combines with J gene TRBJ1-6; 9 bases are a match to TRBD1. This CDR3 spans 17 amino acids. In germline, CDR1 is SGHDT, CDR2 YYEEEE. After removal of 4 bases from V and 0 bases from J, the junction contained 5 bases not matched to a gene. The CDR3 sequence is CASSPGTGYSYNSPLHF. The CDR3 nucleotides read TGTGCCAGCAGCCCCGGGACAGGGTACTCCTATAATTCACCCCTCCACTTT.

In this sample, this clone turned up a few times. The CDR3 reads CASSQVSGRQNEQFF. The CDR3 DNA sequence: TGCGCCAGCAGCCAAGTTAGCGGGAGGCAGAATGAGCAGTTCTTC. The chain joins TRBV4-1 to TRBJ2-1; 10 bases agree with TRBD2. The CDR3 is 15 residues long. Trimming cost V 1 base and J 7 bases; bases outside gene matches: 4. CDR1 and CDR2 from the germline V gene are MGHRA and YSYEKL.

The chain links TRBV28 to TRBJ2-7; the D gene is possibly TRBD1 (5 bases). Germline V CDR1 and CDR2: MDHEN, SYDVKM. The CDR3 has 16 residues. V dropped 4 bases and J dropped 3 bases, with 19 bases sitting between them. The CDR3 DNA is TGTGCCAGCAGTTCCCCCCGGGCCCAGGGCGGCTACGAGCAGTACGTC. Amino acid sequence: CASSSPRAQGGYEQYV.

Written as DNA, the CDR3 is TGTGCCACCCATACCTCCTATAATTCACCCCTCCACTTT. Protein: CATHTSYNSPLHF. The V call is TRBV10-3, the J call TRBJ1-6; D not resolved. CDR1 is ENHRY, CDR2 SYGVKD, per germline. V was shortened by 10 bases and J by 0 bases, with 7 bases between the two germline ends. The length of the CDR3 is 13 residues.

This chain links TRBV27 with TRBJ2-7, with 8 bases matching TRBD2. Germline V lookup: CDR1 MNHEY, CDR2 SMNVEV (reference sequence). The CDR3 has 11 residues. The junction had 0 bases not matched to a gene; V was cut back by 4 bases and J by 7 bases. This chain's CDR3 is CASSSGGEQYV. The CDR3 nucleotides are TGTGCCAGCAGTTCGGGGGGGGAGCAGTACGTC.

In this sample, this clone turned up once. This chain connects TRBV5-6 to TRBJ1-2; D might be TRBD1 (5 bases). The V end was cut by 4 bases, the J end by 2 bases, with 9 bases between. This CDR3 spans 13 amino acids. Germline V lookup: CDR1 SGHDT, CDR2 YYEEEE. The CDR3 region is CASSGTDNYGYTF. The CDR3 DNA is TGTGCCAGCAGCGGGACGGACAACTATGGCTACACCTTC.